This TCR beta chain originates from a study of metastatic and nonmetastatic thyroid tumors. TCRdb reassembled clones from the PCR reads with MiXCR. Of tens of thousands of clones in the sample, roughly 25% were seen once. Each patient came to thyroid surgery without any prior treatment (of any kind). In its sample, this clone was seen many times. After removal of 6 bases from V and 2 bases from J, the junction contained 12 bases not matched to a gene. The CDR3 contains 17 residues. Germline-derived CDR1 and CDR2 are LNHDA and SQIVND (reference sequence). This receptor was obtained from a female donor with papillary thyroid cancer or a benign thyroid nodule (not recorded which). Some clones in this sample may be carry-over from other donors' samples. V gene TRBV19 combines with J gene TRBJ2-7; 11 bases line up with TRBD2. The specimen sequenced was blood. Here the CDR3 reads CASSRTSGSGNPYEQYF. The CDR3 DNA follows: TGTGCCAGTAGCCGAACTAGCGGGAGTGGGAACCCCTACGAGCAGTACTTC.